This T cell receptor (beta chain) was identified during a study of cytomegalovirus exposure and HLA in healthy donors. Study-wide context: HLA-typed donors were the source of 83 million or so unique TCRs, which an early data release held.

General study results and limits: In a later analysis, a missense DCLRE1C variant was linked to TCR beta V- and J-gene trimming.

PCR used 60 Vbeta primers and 13 Jbeta primers. Profiled with immunoSEQ multiplex PCR; TCRdb holds only in-frame clones, not every one. The table includes around 160,000 clones, around four fifths detected once. Germline lookup yields CDR1 SSHAT and CDR2 FNYEAQ (reference sequence). V lost 3 bases, J lost 3 bases, and 10 bases lay in between. The CDR3 is 14 amino acids. This clone has a single count. Its specificity is not known. Though probably carrying unrecorded immune exposures, donors were nominally healthy at sampling. This chain joins TRBV7-7 and TRBJ2-3; weak D call: TRBD1 (5 bases). The specimen was PBMCs. The sequence was collected from a man aged 50-60 years in good health and CMV-seropositive. The CDR3 nucleotides are TGTGCCAGCAGCTTGCAGGGAACGACAGATACGCAGTATTTT. Translating gives CASSLQGTTDTQYF.